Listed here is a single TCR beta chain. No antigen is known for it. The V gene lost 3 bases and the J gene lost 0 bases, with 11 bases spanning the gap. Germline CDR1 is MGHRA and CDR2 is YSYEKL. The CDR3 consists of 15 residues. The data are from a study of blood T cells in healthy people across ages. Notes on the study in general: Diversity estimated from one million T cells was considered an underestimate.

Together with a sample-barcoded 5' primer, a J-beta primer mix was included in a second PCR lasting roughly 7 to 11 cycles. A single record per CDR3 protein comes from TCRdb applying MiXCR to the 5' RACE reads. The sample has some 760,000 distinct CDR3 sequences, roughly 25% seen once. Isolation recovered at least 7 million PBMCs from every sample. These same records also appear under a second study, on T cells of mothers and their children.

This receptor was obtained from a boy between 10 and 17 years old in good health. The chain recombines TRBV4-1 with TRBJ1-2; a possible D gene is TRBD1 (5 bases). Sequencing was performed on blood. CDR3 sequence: CASSQGTEANYGYTF. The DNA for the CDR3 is TGCGCCAGCAGCCAGGGGACGGAAGCTAACTATGGCTACACCTTC.